Below, one T cell receptor (beta chain) is given with its context. V was cut by 5 bases and J by 6 bases, with 17 bases left in between. CDR1 MGHDK and CDR2 SYGVNS come from the germline V gene. The CDR3 extends over 15 amino acids. Primers: 60 Vbeta forward and 13 Jbeta reverse. Clones were read by immunoSEQ multiplex PCR, and TCRdb kept only the in-frame ones, dropping some. This sample contains 65,000 to 95,000 clones. The entry originates in a study of cytomegalovirus exposure and HLA in healthy donors. This clonotype was sampled from a female donor in good health and CMV-seropositive. This chain links TRBV25-1 with TRBJ2-1; D might be TRBD1 (6 bases). The specimen sequenced was PBMCs. The CDR3 here is CASSLGGTPPNEQFF. CDR3 coding DNA: TGTGCCAGCAGTTTAGGGGGAACCCCCCCCAATGAGCAGTTCTTC.